One sample yielded the 20 T cell receptor beta chains listed below, sequenced in a study of T cell responses to AZD1222 COVID-19 vaccine. Sequencing used immunoSEQ multiplex PCR; TCRdb keeps in-frame clones, though not all of them. Of 140,000 or so clones listed, 92% are singletons. The starting material was peripheral blood, obtained 28 days after the second AZD1222 dose. These receptors all come from an adult who received the AZD1222 COVID-19 vaccine.

There are a few counts of this clone. The CDR3 DNA reads as TGTGCCAGCACCACAGGGCAGGACTACTATGGCTACACCTTC. This encodes CASTTGQDYYGYTF. The rearrangement joins TRBV28 to TRBJ1-2; tentatively, D is TRBD1 (6 bases). This CDR3 region has 14 residues. With 7 bases removed from V and 3 bases from J, the gap between germline ends came to 15 bases. Germline V lookup: CDR1 MDHEN, CDR2 SYDVKM.

The V gene is TRBV4-2, the J gene TRBJ2-7; TRBD2 agrees at 11 bases. The trim removed 3 bases at V and 0 bases at J, leaving 7 bases unmatched. The CDR3 consists of 17 residues. CDR1 is LGHNA and CDR2 is YNFKEQ in the germline V gene. The CDR3 loop reads CASSHVLAGGFSYEQYF. CDR3 DNA sequence: TGTGCCAGCAGCCATGTCTTAGCGGGGGGGTTCTCCTACGAGCAGTACTTC.

The rearrangement links TRBV5-4 to TRBJ2-3; D not resolved. The germline CDR1 and CDR2 sequences are SGHNT and YYREEE (reference sequence). This CDR3 comprises 16 residues. The ends were cut back, 0 bases at V and 4 bases at J, with 15 bases in the middle. CDR3: CASSLVVNMGSDTQYF. DNA of the CDR3: TGTGCCAGCAGCTTGGTGGTCAATATGGGCTCAGATACGCAGTATTTT.

CDR3 region: CASSLDRNQPQHF. The CDR3 region has the DNA TGTGCCAGCAGCCTGGACCGCAATCAGCCCCAGCATTTT. The chain employs TRBV7-8 and TRBJ1-5; the D is unclear. Germline CDR1 reads SGHVS; CDR2 reads FQNEAQ. Between the trimmed V and J ends, which lost 5 bases and 2 bases, there was a span of 7 bases. The length of the CDR3 is 13 residues.

The chain is built from TRBV19 and TRBJ1-5; 7 bases map to TRBD1. J gave up 7 bases and V 5 bases, and 2 bases lay outside the gene matches. Germline V gene lookup returns CDR1 LNHDA and CDR2 SQIVND (reference sequence). This CDR3 is 12 amino acids long. The CDR3 sequence is CASSVRGQPQHF. The CDR3, as DNA: TGTGCCAGTAGTGTCAGGGGGCAGCCCCAGCATTTT.

V is TRBV19 and J is TRBJ1-1, with D perhaps matching TRBD1 (5 bases). The CDR3 loop spans 11 amino acids. Germline V CDR1 and CDR2: LNHDA, SQIVND (reference sequence). V dropped 6 bases and J dropped 7 bases, with 9 bases sitting between them. The CDR3: CASSKTVEAFF. CDR3 nucleotides: TGTGCCAGTAGCAAGACAGTTGAAGCTTTCTTT.

The chain carries TRBV4-3 and TRBJ2-7, with TRBD1 identical over 11 bases. The CDR3 extends over 14 amino acids. From germline, CDR1 is LGHNA and CDR2 YSLEER. J gave up 4 bases and V 4 bases, and 3 bases lay outside the gene matches. CDR3 in DNA: TGCGCCAGCAGCCCCGGGACAGGGGGGTACGAGCAGTACTTC. It yields the protein CASSPGTGGYEQYF.

V gene TRBV9 combines with J gene TRBJ1-1; 7 bases match TRBD1. Per the germline V gene, CDR1 is SGDLS and CDR2 is YYNGEE. The V gene end was trimmed by 3 bases and the J gene end by 8 bases; junction bases not matched to a gene: 13. The CDR3 spans 15 residues. The CDR3 region has the DNA TGTGCCAGCAGCGCCCGGGACAGCTCTTACCCGGAAGCTTTCTTT. Its protein product is CASSARDSSYPEAFF.

The chain carries TRBV7-2 and TRBJ2-3, with 11 positions matching TRBD1. Germline V lookup: CDR1 SGHTA, CDR2 FQGNSA. The CDR3 is 16 amino acids. V dropped 5 bases and J dropped 4; count of bases not matched to a gene: 8. CDR3 sequence (DNA): TGTGCCAGCAGCCCCTGGGGACAGGGGGTCGCAGATACGCAGTATTTT. Residues: CASSPWGQGVADTQYF.

V usage is TRBV18 and J usage is TRBJ2-3; D might be TRBD1 (6 bases). The CDR3 length is 18 residues. In germline, CDR1 is KGHSH, CDR2 LQKENI. V shed 1 base and J shed 0 bases, with 17 bases lying between them. The CDR3 DNA reads TGTGCCAGCTCACCACTTCGAACAGGGTTGTCTAGCACAGATACGCAGTATTTT. It yields the protein CASSPLRTGLSSTDTQYF. Using reference TRBV18 and TRBJ2-3 for the parts outside the CDR3, the full variable domain is NAGVMQNPRHLVRRRGQEARLRCSPMKGHSHVYWYRQLPEEGLKFMVYLQKENIIDESGMPKERFSAEFPKEGPSILRIQQVVRGDSAAYFCASSPLRTGLSSTDTQYFGPGTRLTVL.

The J gene is TRBJ2-1, the V gene TRBV5-5; 7 bases are a match to TRBD2. V lost 0 bases and J lost 4; bases outside the gene matches: 13. The germline V gene has CDR1 SGHKS and CDR2 YYEKEE (reference sequence). The CDR3 covers 18 residues. The CDR3 DNA sequence: TGTGCCAGCAGCTTGGTACGGTCCTCGCGGGAGTCGTACAATGAGCAGTTCTTC. Residues: CASSLVRSSRESYNEQFF.

V usage is TRBV18 and J usage is TRBJ2-3; D call uncertain. Germline CDR1 and CDR2: KGHSH and LQKENI. The CDR3 length is 11 residues. V lost 4 bases, J lost 5 bases, and 4 bases lay in between. CDR3 sequence (DNA): TGTGCCAGCTCACGGTTAGATACGCAGTATTTT. Translated: CASSRLDTQYF.

This chain uses TRBV27 with TRBJ2-1, with TRBD1 matching over 7 bases. Trimming at V came to 4 bases and at J to 3 bases, leaving 6 bases not matched to a gene. The CDR3 covers 15 residues. Germline CDR1 and CDR2: MNHEY and SMNVEV (reference sequence). CDR3 sequence (DNA): TGTGCCAGCAGTTCCCCGGGACAGTTCTACAATGAGCAGTTCTTC. Amino acid sequence: CASSSPGQFYNEQFF.

The chain carries TRBV7-6 and TRBJ1-1; no clear D. V dropped 3 bases and J dropped 0 bases, with 14 bases sitting between them. Per the germline V gene, CDR1 is SGHVS and CDR2 is FNYEAQ. The CDR3 runs 16 residues. The CDR3 coding sequence is TGTGCCAGCAGCTTGAGTAGGATCGGGATGAACACTGAAGCTTTCTTT. Translated, it gives CASSLSRIGMNTEAFF.

The V gene is TRBV4-3, the J gene TRBJ1-6, with D unresolved. V was trimmed by 0 bases and J by 0 bases, leaving 9 bases between them. The germline V gene encodes CDR1 LGHNA and CDR2 YSLEER. CDR3 length: 17 residues. The CDR3 loop reads CASSQDVPSSYNSPLHF. DNA for the CDR3: TGCGCCAGCAGCCAAGATGTACCTAGCTCCTATAATTCACCCCTCCACTTT.

This chain joins TRBV11-2 and TRBJ1-4; D uncertain. This CDR3 is 13 amino acids long. Germline V gives CDR1 SGHAT, CDR2 FQNNGV. V lost 0 bases, J lost 17 bases, and 16 bases lay in between. This chain's CDR3 is CASSLDPTGQPFF. Written as DNA, the CDR3 is TGTGCCAGCAGCTTAGATCCAACGGGTCAGCCATTTTTT.

The V gene is TRBV5-5, the J gene TRBJ1-5; D remains ambiguous. This CDR3 is built from 15 residues. V was cut by 4 bases and J by 2 bases, with 13 bases left in between. Germline V gene data show CDR1 as SGHKS and CDR2 as YYEKEE (reference sequence). The CDR3 DNA sequence: TGTGCCAGCAGCCCCGGTAGTGCGGGCAATCAGCCCCAGCATTTT. This translates into CASSPGSAGNQPQHF.

A remark on this clone: The same CDR3 also results from other DNA sequences found in this sample. V usage is TRBV19 and J usage is TRBJ1-5; D not resolved. Trimming left V 6 bases short and J 0 bases short, with 3 bases between. Per germline, CDR1 LNHDA and CDR2 SQIVND (reference sequence). The CDR3 is 12 residues long. CDR3 loop: CASSGSNQPQHF. CDR3 coding DNA: TGTGCCAGTAGCGGTAGCAATCAGCCCCAGCATTTT.

The gene calls are TRBV12-3 or TRBV12-4 and TRBJ2-7; D ambiguous. V was trimmed by 3 bases and J by 3 bases, leaving 9 bases between them. CDR3 length: 13 residues. For the CDR3, the DNA is TGTGCCAGCAGTTTTGGGCAGGTCTACGAGCAGTACTTC. Encoded protein: CASSFGQVYEQYF.

The chain has TRBV19 and TRBJ1-5; the D is unclear. Between the trimmed V and J ends, which lost 6 bases and 0 bases, there was a span of 6 bases. The CDR3 is 13 residues long. The germline CDR1 and CDR2 sequences are LNHDA and SQIVND (reference sequence). This chain's CDR3 is CASRPDSNQPQHF. The CDR3 DNA reads TGTGCCAGTAGACCGGATAGCAATCAGCCCCAGCATTTT. Filled out from reference TRBV19 and TRBJ1-5, the complete variable domain reads DGGITQSPKYLFRKEGQNVTLSCEQNLNHDAMYWYRQDPGQGLRLIYYSQIVNDFQKGDIAEGYSVSREKKESFPLTVTSAQKNPTAFYLCASRPDSNQPQHFGDGTRLSIL.